Listed below are T cell receptor beta chains from one sample, sequenced in a study of blood T cells in healthy people across ages. TCRdb called the 5' RACE reads again in MiXCR, with one record for every CDR3 protein. The table lists 1,800,000 or so distinct CDR3 sequences, approximately 39% of them singletons, with under 25% in the top ten. The sequencing input was blood. These receptor sequences come from a human donor in good health. Each CDR3 is given with its conserved first and last residue. Fields, in order: V gene, J gene, clone size, D gene, CDR3 length, CDR3 DNA, CDR3 protein. The D gene is left open where the match is weak. Clone size, where shown, is once, few, many, or a class for clones that have expanded.

TRBV7-2	TRBJ2-7	NA	NA	15	TGTGCCAGCAGCTCGAATTCCGGGTCAGGAGGTTGGGCGTACTTC	CASSSNSGSGGWAYF
TRBV4-1	TRBJ2-3	NA	TRBD1	16	TGCGCCAGCAGTCCTAAGACAGGGATCCTCACAGATACGCAGTATTTT	CASSPKTGILTDTQYF
TRBV9	TRBJ1-2	NA	TRBD1	17	TGTGCCAGCAGCATTAGTATAGGACAGGGGGATAACTATGGCTACACCTTC	CASSISIGQGDNYGYTF
TRBV14	TRBJ2-3	NA	TRBD2	16	TGTGCCAGCAGAATAAACGGGGGGGTCGGCACAGATACGCAGTATTTT	CASRINGGVGTDTQYF
TRBV12-3/TRBV12-4	TRBJ2-7	NA	NA	13	TGTGCCAGCAGAGCAGACGGATCCTACGAGCAGAACTTC	CASRADGSYEQNF
TRBV6-5	TRBJ1-2	few	NA	14	TGTGCCAGCAGTTTAAAGGGACCTTTTGGGAGCTACACCTTC	CASSLKGPFGSYTF
TRBV5-1	TRBJ2-7	few	NA	14	TGCGCCAGCAGCCCGGTTGCCCTAACCTACGAGCAGTACTTC	CASSPVALTYEQYF
TRBV7-3	TRBJ1-6	NA	NA	13	TGTGCCAGCAGCTCAAGGTGGAATTCACCCCTCCACTTT	CASSSRWNSPLHF
TRBV30	TRBJ2-1	NA	NA	11	TGTGCCTGGAGCGAAGGGGATGAGCAGTTCTTC	CAWSEGDEQFF
TRBV29-1	TRBJ1-6	NA	NA	13	TGCAGCGTCAGAGGAAGGGAAGGTTCACCCCTCCACTTT	CSVRGREGSPLHF
TRBV29-1	TRBJ2-1	few	TRBD2	18	TGCAGCGTTGAAAGGGGGACTAGCGGGGGAGGAATTTACAATGAGCAGTTCTTC	CSVERGTSGGGIYNEQFF
TRBV7-2	TRBJ2-7	NA	TRBD1	16	TGTGCCAGCAGCTTAGCTTTTTCGGACAGGGTACACGAGCAGTACTTC	CASSLAFSDRVHEQYF
TRBV28	TRBJ1-2	NA	TRBD1	16	TGTGCCAGCAGTCCCACCGGGACAGTTCACCTCTATGGCTACACCTTC	CASSPTGTVHLYGYTF
TRBV4-3	TRBJ2-7	once	NA	18	TGCGCCAGCAGCCAAGGTGGGTCGGCTGCCCGGAACCTATACGAGCAGTACTTC	CASSQGGSAARNLYEQYF
TRBV14	TRBJ1-1	NA	NA	13	TGTGCCAGCAGCCAAAACAGAGCCACTGAAGCTTTCTTT	CASSQNRATEAFF
TRBV28	TRBJ1-5	NA	TRBD1	16	TGTGCCAGCACTCCACCGGGGGGACAGTACGATCAGCCCCAGCATTTT	CASTPPGGQYDQPQHF
TRBV6-5	TRBJ1-1	NA	TRBD1	17	TGTGCCAGCAGTTACTCTGCCCCGGGACAGGGGGGGACTGAAGCTTTCTTT	CASSYSAPGQGGTEAFF
TRBV20-1	TRBJ1-1	NA	NA	15	TGCAGTGCTAGAGAAGGAGGGGCGACAAACACTGAAGCTTTCTTT	CSAREGGATNTEAFF
TRBV6-6	TRBJ2-1	NA	NA	14	TGTGCCAGCAGTTACTCCGAGCTGCCCAATGAGCAGTTCTTC	CASSYSELPNEQFF
TRBV20-1	TRBJ2-4	NA	NA	14	TGCAGTACCAGCGGAACAGGGTCGGACAATGAGCAGTACTTC	CSTSGTGSDNEQYF
TRBV5-5	TRBJ2-2	NA	TRBD1	17	TGTGCCAGCAGCTTGTCGAGGCGACAGGGGTCCACCGGGGAGCTGTTTTTT	CASSLSRRQGSTGELFF
TRBV5-5	TRBJ2-1	NA	TRBD2	13	TGTGCCAGCGAGCGGGGACCCTACAATAAGCAGTTCTTC	CASERGPYNKQFF
TRBV14	TRBJ1-4	NA	NA	15	TGTGCCAGCAGCGGGCGGGACTCACCGAATGAAAAACTGTTTTTT	CASSGRDSPNEKLFF
TRBV29-1	TRBJ2-7	few	TRBD1	14	TGCAGCGCCCAAAGACAGGGGGGACCCTACGAGCAGTACTTC	CSAQRQGGPYEQYF
TRBV3-1	TRBJ1-1	NA	NA	14	TGTGCCAGCAGTTCTCAGCAGGGGTACACTGAAGCTTTCTTT	CASSSQQGYTEAFF
TRBV5-5	TRBJ1-1	NA	NA	14	TGTGCCAGCAGGGACAGTGGAGGTAGCACTGAAGCTTTCTTT	CASRDSGGSTEAFF
TRBV7-2	TRBJ1-2	NA	NA	16	TGTGCCAGCAGCTTAGTGGGGGCTTTGACAGGAGATGGCTACACCTTC	CASSLVGALTGDGYTF
TRBV20-1	TRBJ2-7	few	TRBD2	12	TGCAGTGCTAGACTAGCGGGCGGCGAGCAGTACTTC	CSARLAGGEQYF
TRBV4-1	TRBJ2-1	NA	NA	15	TGCGCCAGCAGCGGGGGGACCCGCTCCTACAATGAGCAGTTCTTC	CASSGGTRSYNEQFF
TRBV5-5	TRBJ2-1	NA	NA	15	TGTGCCAGCAGCTTGGAGAACAGGGCGTGGACCGAGCAGTTCTTC	CASSLENRAWTEQFF
TRBV9	TRBJ2-7	NA	TRBD2	13	TGTGCCAGCAGCGAAACTAGCGGATACGAGCAGTACTTC	CASSETSGYEQYF
TRBV6-2/TRBV6-3	TRBJ1-2	few	NA	11	TGTGCCAGCACTGACGGCTATGGCTACACCTTC	CASTDGYGYTF
TRBV3-1	TRBJ2-7	NA	NA	15	TGTGCCAGCAGTCCCAAGGGAGGAGGAGGCAACGAGCAGTACTTC	CASSPKGGGGNEQYF
TRBV4-3	TRBJ2-1	NA	NA	15	TGCGCCAGCAGCCAAGTCTTGAGCCCCTACAATGAGCAGTTCTTC	CASSQVLSPYNEQFF
TRBV5-1	TRBJ2-1	once	TRBD2	14	TGCGCCAGCCAGAAACTAGCGACTCTCAATAAGCAGTTCTTC	CASQKLATLNKQFF
TRBV5-1	TRBJ2-3	few	NA	15	TGCGCCAGCAGCCCCGGCGTATCAAGCACAGATACGCAGTATTTT	CASSPGVSSTDTQYF